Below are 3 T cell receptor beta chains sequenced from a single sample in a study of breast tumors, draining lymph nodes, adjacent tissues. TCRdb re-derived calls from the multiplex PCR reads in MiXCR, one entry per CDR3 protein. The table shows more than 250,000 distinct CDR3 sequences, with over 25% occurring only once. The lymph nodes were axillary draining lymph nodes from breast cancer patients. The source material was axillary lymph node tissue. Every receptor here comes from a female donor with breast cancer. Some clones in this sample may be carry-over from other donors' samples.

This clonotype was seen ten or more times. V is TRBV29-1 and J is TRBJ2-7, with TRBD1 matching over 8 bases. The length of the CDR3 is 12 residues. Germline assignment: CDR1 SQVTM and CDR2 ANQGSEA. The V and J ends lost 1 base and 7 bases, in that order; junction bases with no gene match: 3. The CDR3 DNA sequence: TGCAGCGTTGAAGGGACAGGGAGGGAGCAGTACTTC. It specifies CSVEGTGREQYF.

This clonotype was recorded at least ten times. CDR3 DNA sequence: TGCAGTGCCCCAAGGACTTATGGCTACACCTTC. Protein sequence: CSAPRTYGYTF. The V call is TRBV20-1, the J call TRBJ1-2; D not certain. The length of the CDR3 is 11 residues. Germline-derived CDR1 and CDR2 are DFQATT and SNEGSKA (reference sequence). Trimming removed 6 bases from V and 5 bases from J, with 10 bases in between.

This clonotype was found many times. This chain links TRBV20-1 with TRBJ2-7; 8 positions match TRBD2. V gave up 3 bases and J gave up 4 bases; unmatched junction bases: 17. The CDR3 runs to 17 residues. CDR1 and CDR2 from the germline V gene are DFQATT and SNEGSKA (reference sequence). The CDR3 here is CSARDFGEAGVVYEQYF. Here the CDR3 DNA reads TGCAGTGCTAGGGATTTCGGTGAAGCGGGAGTGGTGTACGAGCAGTACTTC.